A selection of T cell receptor beta chains follows, all from one sample in a study of OX40 agonist ivuxolimab in advanced cancers. The repertoire was sequenced with immunoSEQ multiplex PCR; TCRdb's copy has only in-frame clones and lacks some. Altogether fewer than 65,000 clones are present, approximately 89% being singletons, with the ten largest covering around 19%. The sample consisted of CD4+ or CD8+ T cells sorted from blood, taken in a trial of the OX40 agonist ivuxolimab. Source of these receptors: an adult with an advanced solid tumor such as melanoma, head and neck, liver or kidney cancer. Both conserved end residues are part of each CDR3. A D gene is named only where the DNA matches it firmly. Clone size is not always given. Where it is, it says once, few, many or a class for expanded clones.

V gene,clone size,D gene,J gene,CDR3 DNA,CDR3 protein
TRBV6-5,.,TRBD1,TRBJ2-7,TGTGCCAGCAGTAGCGGGACAGGGGGGAACGAGCAGTACTTC,CASSSGTGGNEQYF
TRBV10-2,.,.,TRBJ1-2,TGCGCCAGCAGTGAGTCAACGGCCTATGGCTACACCTTC,CASSESTAYGYTF
TRBV5-4,once,.,TRBJ1-2,TGTGCCAGCAGCAACGGGACGGATCCTAACTATGGCTACACCTTC,CASSNGTDPNYGYTF
TRBV18,.,.,TRBJ1-4,TGTGCCAGCTCACCACCGTACTCAACAGGGTCGGGTTATGAAAAACTGTTTTTT,CASSPPYSTGSGYEKLFF
TRBV7-9,.,.,TRBJ1-4,TGTGCCAGCAGCCCTTGGACGGCCGGCGCAGATGAAAAACTGTTTTTT,CASSPWTAGADEKLFF
TRBV5-1,once,.,TRBJ1-1,TGCGCCAGCAGCTCAGACTTAGGGGTGAACACTGAAGCTTTCTTT,CASSSDLGVNTEAFF
TRBV2,once,.,TRBJ2-7,TGTGCCAGCAGTTACAGCTACGAGCAGTACTTC,CASSYSYEQYF
TRBV7-2,once,.,TRBJ1-5,TGTGCCAGCAGCTCGCACAGGGTCAGTCAGCCCCAGCATTTT,CASSSHRVSQPQHF
TRBV29-1,.,.,TRBJ2-1,TGCAGCGTACGCGTGGGCCTCACCAATGAGCAGTTCTTC,CSVRVGLTNEQFF
TRBV4-1,once,.,TRBJ1-1,TGCGCCAGCAGCCAAGAGGCCCCCCTTCGGGGGAACACTGAAGCTTTCTTT,CASSQEAPLRGNTEAFF
TRBV5-6,.,.,TRBJ1-6,TGTGCCAGCAGCTTGAGCCAGGGTAATTCACCCCTCCACTTT,CASSLSQGNSPLHF
TRBV27,.,.,TRBJ1-5,TGTGCCAGCAGTTTATGGGGTGGGCAGCCCCAGCATTTT,CASSLWGGQPQHF
TRBV7-6,.,.,TRBJ2-7,TGTGCCAGCAGCTCCGAGTCCTACGAGCAGTACTTC,CASSSESYEQYF
TRBV6-5,.,.,TRBJ1-2,TGTGCCAGCAGCCCCCAGGGGTTTGGCTACACCTTC,CASSPQGFGYTF
TRBV19,.,.,TRBJ2-7,TGTGCCAGTAGTATAGCAGGGAACGAGCAGTACTTC,CASSIAGNEQYF
TRBV5-4,medium-sized,.,TRBJ1-1,TGTGCCAGCAGCTTGGGCGGGTTCAACCATGAAGCTTTCTTT,CASSLGGFNHEAFF
TRBV4-1,.,TRBD1,TRBJ2-1,TGCGCCAGCAGTCCAATCCGAGGACAGGGAACTTGGAATGAGCAGTTCTTC,CASSPIRGQGTWNEQFF
TRBV19,few,.,TRBJ1-6,TGTGCCAGTAGTCTCGGGGCTAATTCACCCCTCCACTTT,CASSLGANSPLHF
TRBV7-8,.,.,TRBJ2-5,TGTGCCAGCAGCTTATTCGCGGGGTCGCAAGAGACCCAGTACTTC,CASSLFAGSQETQYF
TRBV27,.,TRBD1,TRBJ1-4,TGTGCCAGCAGTCCGGGGACCACAGGGGGCAGTGAAAAACTGTTTTTT,CASSPGTTGGSEKLFF
TRBV10-2,once,.,TRBJ1-1,TGCGCCAGCAGTGTGGGGAACACTGAAGCTTTCTTT,CASSVGNTEAFF
TRBV2,.,.,TRBJ1-6,TGTGCCAGCAGTGAATGGGGAGGCTCGTCGGCACCCCTCCACTTT,CASSEWGGSSAPLHF
TRBV27,.,.,TRBJ1-1,TGTGCCAGCAGTTTAACGGGACTGATGAACACTGAAGCTTTCTTT,CASSLTGLMNTEAFF
TRBV5-4,.,.,TRBJ2-7,TGTGCCAGCAGCTTATCCGGGCTACGCTACGAGCAGTACTTC,CASSLSGLRYEQYF
TRBV7-2,few,.,TRBJ1-4,TGTGCCAGCAGCTTATTCCTGGGGCCACCCGAAAAACTGTTTTTT,CASSLFLGPPEKLFF
TRBV6-6,.,.,TRBJ1-5,TGTGCCAGCAGTTACTCAGAGGCTACCCTGGAACAGCCCCAGCATTTT,CASSYSEATLEQPQHF
TRBV2,.,.,TRBJ2-1,TGTGCCAGCAGTGGTGGTTGGGAGCAGTTCTTC,CASSGGWEQFF
TRBV27,.,.,TRBJ2-2,TGTGCCAGCAGTTTAACGAGCGGGTCGTACACCGGGGAGCTGTTTTTT,CASSLTSGSYTGELFF
TRBV5-1,.,.,TRBJ2-3,TGCGCCAGCAGCTTGGCCGGGGTAGATACGCAGTATTTT,CASSLAGVDTQYF
TRBV14,.,.,TRBJ1-1,TGTGCCAGCAGCAAAGACCTGAACACTGAAGCTTTCTTT,CASSKDLNTEAFF
TRBV6-1,once,.,TRBJ1-1,TGTGCCAGCCCAGCAAGCGACACCTACACTGAAGCTTTCTTT,CASPASDTYTEAFF
TRBV4-1,.,.,TRBJ1-2,TGCGCCAGCAGCCCCTCGACAGCTAACTATGGCTACACCTTC,CASSPSTANYGYTF
TRBV7-6,.,TRBD1,TRBJ2-1,TGTGCCAGCAGCTACGACCTACCAGGACAGGGGGCCTTTGATGAGCAGTTCTTC,CASSYDLPGQGAFDEQFF
TRBV29-1,.,TRBD2,TRBJ2-2,TGCAGCGTGAACTCCCGGGAGGCCAACACCGGGGAGCTGTTTTTT,CSVNSREANTGELFF
TRBV5-8,.,.,TRBJ1-6,TGTGCCAGCAGCTTGTTATCTGGCAATTCACCCCTCCACTTT,CASSLLSGNSPLHF
TRBV19,.,TRBD1,TRBJ2-5,TGTGCCAGTAGTATAGTCCCGGGACAGGGGGTCATGGTAAATTCTCGAGAGACCCAGTACTTC,CASSIVPGQGVMVNSRETQYF
TRBV28,.,.,TRBJ2-3,TGTGCCAGCAGTTTACCCCTCAGGGGCCCAGATACGCAGTATTTT,CASSLPLRGPDTQYF
TRBV19,.,TRBD1,TRBJ1-5,TGTGCCAGTCAGACAGGGATCAATCAGCCCCAGCATTTT,CASQTGINQPQHF
TRBV14,.,.,TRBJ1-2,TGTGCCAGCAGCCCCCGTGCCGGGGAAATAGAGCACTATGGCTACACCTTC,CASSPRAGEIEHYGYTF
TRBV20-1,.,.,TRBJ1-1,TGCAGTGGTAACAGGGATGCGGGAGCTTTCTTT,CSGNRDAGAFF
TRBV6-5,.,.,TRBJ1-1,TGTGCCAGCAGTTACGGGGCAAGAGCAAACACTGAAGCTTTCTTT,CASSYGARANTEAFF
TRBV27,.,.,TRBJ2-1,TGTGCCAGCAGTTTGGGCCGCTACAATGAGCAGTTCTTC,CASSLGRYNEQFF
TRBV10-3,.,.,TRBJ2-7,TGTGCCATCAGTGTCAACTACGAGCAGTACTTC,CAISVNYEQYF
TRBV7-6,.,.,TRBJ2-3,TGTGCCAGCAGCCAAAGTCGCCTCAGCGACCCTAGCACAGATACGCAGTATTTT,CASSQSRLSDPSTDTQYF
TRBV6-1,few,.,TRBJ2-7,TGTGCCAGCAGTGAAGGCGGGGGCTGGGGCTACGAGCAGTACTTC,CASSEGGGWGYEQYF
TRBV4-2,.,.,TRBJ2-5,TGTGCCAGCAGCCTCCTAGGGGGGGAAGAGACCCAGTACTTC,CASSLLGGEETQYF
TRBV4-1,.,.,TRBJ2-7,TGCGCCAGCAGCCAAGCAGGGTTCACCTACGAGCAGTACTTC,CASSQAGFTYEQYF
TRBV5-4,.,.,TRBJ1-2,TGTGCCAGCAGCTTAAGTCGGAGCAGCCAAACTATGTACACCTTC,CASSLSRSSQTMYTF
TRBV10-3,.,.,TRBJ2-3,TGTGCCATCAGTGAGTCGAGCCAGGGGGGACTAACGCAGTATTTT,CAISESSQGGLTQYF
TRBV7-8,.,TRBD1,TRBJ2-1,TGTGCCAGCATCCTTTACCAGGGGGCGTACAATGAGCAGTTCTTC,CASILYQGAYNEQFF
TRBV13,.,.,TRBJ1-2,TGTGCCAGCAGCCCGGGACTGACCTATGGCTACACCTTC,CASSPGLTYGYTF
TRBV28,.,.,TRBJ1-1,TGTGCCAGCACCCTGACCCAAACATGGGCTCCTGGAGCTTTCTTT,CASTLTQTWAPGAFF